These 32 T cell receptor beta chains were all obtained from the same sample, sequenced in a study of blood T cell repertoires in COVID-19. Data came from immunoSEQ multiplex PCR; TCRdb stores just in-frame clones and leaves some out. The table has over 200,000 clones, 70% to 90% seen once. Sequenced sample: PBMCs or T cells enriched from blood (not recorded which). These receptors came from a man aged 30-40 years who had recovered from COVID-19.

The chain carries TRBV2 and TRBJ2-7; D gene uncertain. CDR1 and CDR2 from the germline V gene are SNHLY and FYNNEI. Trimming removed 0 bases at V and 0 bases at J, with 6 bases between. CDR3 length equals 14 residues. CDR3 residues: CASSEARLSYEQYF. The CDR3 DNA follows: TGTGCCAGCAGTGAAGCGCGCCTCTCCTACGAGCAGTACTTC.

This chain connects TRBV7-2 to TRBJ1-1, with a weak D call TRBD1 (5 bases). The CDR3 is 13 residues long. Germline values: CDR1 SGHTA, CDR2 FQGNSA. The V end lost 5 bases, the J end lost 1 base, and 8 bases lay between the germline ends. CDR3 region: CASSGHSNTEAFF. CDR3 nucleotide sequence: TGTGCCAGCAGCGGACATTCGAACACTGAAGCTTTCTTT.

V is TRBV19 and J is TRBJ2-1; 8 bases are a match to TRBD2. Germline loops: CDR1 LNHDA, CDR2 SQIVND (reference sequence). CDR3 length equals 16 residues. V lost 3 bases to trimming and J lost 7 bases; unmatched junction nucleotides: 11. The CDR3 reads CASSIGVAGSGNEQFF. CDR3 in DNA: TGTGCCAGTAGTATTGGAGTAGCGGGAAGCGGAAATGAGCAGTTCTTC.

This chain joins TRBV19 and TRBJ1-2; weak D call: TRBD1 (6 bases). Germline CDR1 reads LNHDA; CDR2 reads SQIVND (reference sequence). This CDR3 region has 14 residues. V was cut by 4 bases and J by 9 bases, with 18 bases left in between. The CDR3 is CASSTDGTSGSYTF. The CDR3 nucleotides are TGTGCCAGTAGTACAGACGGGACATCTGGGAGCTACACCTTC. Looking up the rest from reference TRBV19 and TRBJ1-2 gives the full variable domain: DGGITQSPKYLFRKEGQNVTLSCEQNLNHDAMYWYRQDPGQGLRLIYYSQIVNDFQKGDIAEGYSVSREKKESFPLTVTSAQKNPTAFYLCASSTDGTSGSYTFGSGTRLTVV.

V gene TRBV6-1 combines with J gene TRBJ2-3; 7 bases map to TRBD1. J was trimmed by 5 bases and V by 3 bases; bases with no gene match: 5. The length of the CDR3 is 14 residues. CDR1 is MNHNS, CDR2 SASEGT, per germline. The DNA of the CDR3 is TGTGCCAGCAGTGAGTTGACAGGGAGAGATACGCAGTATTTT. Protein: CASSELTGRDTQYF.

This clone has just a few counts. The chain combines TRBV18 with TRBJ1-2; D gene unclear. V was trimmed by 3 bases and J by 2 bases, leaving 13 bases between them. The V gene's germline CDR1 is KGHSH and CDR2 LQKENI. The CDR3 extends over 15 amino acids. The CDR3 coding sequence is TGTGCCAGCTCACCGATAGCGGGGAGGAACTATGGCTACACCTTC. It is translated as CASSPIAGRNYGYTF. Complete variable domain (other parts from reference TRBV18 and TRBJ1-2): NAGVMQNPRHLVRRRGQEARLRCSPMKGHSHVYWYRQLPEEGLKFMVYLQKENIIDESGMPKERFSAEFPKEGPSILRIQQVVRGDSAAYFCASSPIAGRNYGYTFGSGTRLTVV.

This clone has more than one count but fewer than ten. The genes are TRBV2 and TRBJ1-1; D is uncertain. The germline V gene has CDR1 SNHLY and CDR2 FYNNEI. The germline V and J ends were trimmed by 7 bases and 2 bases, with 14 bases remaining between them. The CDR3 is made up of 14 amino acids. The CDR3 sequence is CASIGIRTNTEAFF. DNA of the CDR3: TGTGCCAGCATCGGCATAAGGACTAACACTGAAGCTTTCTTT.

CDR3 nucleotide sequence: TGTGCCAGCAGTTTCTTCCGGGACAATGAGCAGTTCTTC. Its translation is CASSFFRDNEQFF. V gene TRBV28 combines with J gene TRBJ2-1; D gene unclear. This CDR3 is built from 13 residues. V lost 3 bases to trimming and J lost 5 bases, with 8 bases between them. Germline loops: CDR1 MDHEN, CDR2 SYDVKM.

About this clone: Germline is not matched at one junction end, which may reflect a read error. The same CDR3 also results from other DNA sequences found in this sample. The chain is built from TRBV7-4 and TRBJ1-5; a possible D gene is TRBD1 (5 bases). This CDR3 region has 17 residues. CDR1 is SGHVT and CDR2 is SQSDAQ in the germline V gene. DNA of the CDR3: TGCGCCAGCACCCACGGATACGGGGGGGGGAGCAATCAGCCCCAGCATTTT. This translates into CASTHGYGGGSNQPQHF.

The CDR3 DNA reads TGCGCCAGCAGTGAGGCAGGGAACACTGAAGCTTTCTTT. Amino acid sequence: CASSEAGNTEAFF. V and J are TRBV10-1 and TRBJ1-1; D remains unclear. The V gene lost 2 bases and the J gene lost 1 base, with 5 bases spanning the gap. This CDR3 has 13 residues. Germline assignment: CDR1 WNHNN and CDR2 SYGVQD (reference sequence).

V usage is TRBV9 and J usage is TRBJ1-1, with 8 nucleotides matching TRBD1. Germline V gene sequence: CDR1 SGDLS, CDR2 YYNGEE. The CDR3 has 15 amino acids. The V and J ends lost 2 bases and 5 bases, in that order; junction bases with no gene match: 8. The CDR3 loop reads CASSVLTGGGTEAFF. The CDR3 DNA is TGTGCCAGCAGCGTCCTCACAGGGGGTGGGACTGAAGCTTTCTTT.

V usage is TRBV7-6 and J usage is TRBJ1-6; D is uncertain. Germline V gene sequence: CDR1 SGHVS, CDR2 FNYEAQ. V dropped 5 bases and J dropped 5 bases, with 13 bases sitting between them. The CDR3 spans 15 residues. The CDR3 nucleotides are TGTGCCAGCAGCCCGAATAGGAGCGATAATTCACCCCTCCACTTT. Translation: CASSPNRSDNSPLHF.

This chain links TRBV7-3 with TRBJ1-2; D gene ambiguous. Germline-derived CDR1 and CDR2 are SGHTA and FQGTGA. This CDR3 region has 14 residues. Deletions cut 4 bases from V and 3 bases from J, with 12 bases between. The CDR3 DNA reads TGTGCCAGCAGCTCGCACGGAGGAGACTATGGCTACACCTTC. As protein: CASSSHGGDYGYTF.

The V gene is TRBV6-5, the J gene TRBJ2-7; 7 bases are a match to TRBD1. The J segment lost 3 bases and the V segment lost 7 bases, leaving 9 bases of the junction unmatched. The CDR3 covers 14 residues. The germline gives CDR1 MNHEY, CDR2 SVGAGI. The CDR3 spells CASTRDSPFYEQYF. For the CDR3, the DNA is TGTGCCAGCACCCGGGACAGTCCATTCTACGAGCAGTACTTC.

The CDR3 DNA reads as TGTGCCTGGAGTCCACCGGGACAGCCCTTTAACTATGGCTACACCTTC. This codes for CAWSPPGQPFNYGYTF. The chain uses TRBV30 and TRBJ1-2; TRBD1 matches 7 bases. The CDR3 has 16 residues. In germline, CDR1 is GTSNPN, CDR2 SVGIG (reference sequence). The V segment lost 2 bases and the J segment 1 base; nucleotides outside the gene matches: 10.

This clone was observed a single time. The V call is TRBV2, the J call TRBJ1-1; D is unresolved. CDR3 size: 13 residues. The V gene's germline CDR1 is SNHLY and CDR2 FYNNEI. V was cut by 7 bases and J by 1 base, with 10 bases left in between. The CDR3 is CASKAGENTEAFF. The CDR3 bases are TGTGCCAGCAAGGCAGGCGAGAACACTGAAGCTTTCTTT.

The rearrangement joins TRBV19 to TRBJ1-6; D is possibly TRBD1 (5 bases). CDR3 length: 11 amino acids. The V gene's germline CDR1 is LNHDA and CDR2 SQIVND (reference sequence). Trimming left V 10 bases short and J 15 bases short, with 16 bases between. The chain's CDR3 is CATLSAGLLHF. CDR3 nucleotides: TGTGCCACCCTGAGCGCAGGGCTCCTCCACTTT.

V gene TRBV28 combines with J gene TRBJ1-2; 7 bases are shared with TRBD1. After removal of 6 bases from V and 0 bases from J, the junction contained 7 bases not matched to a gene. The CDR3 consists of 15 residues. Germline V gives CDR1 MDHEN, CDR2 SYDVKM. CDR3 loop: CASSLRQGANYGYTF. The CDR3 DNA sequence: TGTGCCAGCAGCCTCCGACAGGGCGCTAACTATGGCTACACCTTC.

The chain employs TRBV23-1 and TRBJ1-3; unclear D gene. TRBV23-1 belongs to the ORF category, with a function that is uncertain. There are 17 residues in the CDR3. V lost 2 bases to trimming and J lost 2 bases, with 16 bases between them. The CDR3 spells CASSQRTSPEAGNTIYF. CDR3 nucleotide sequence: TGCGCCAGCAGTCAAAGAACGTCTCCAGAAGCTGGAAACACCATATATTTT.

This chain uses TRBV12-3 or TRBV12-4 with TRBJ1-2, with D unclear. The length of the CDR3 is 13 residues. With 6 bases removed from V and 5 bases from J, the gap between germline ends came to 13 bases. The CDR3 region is CASSRVLSYGYTF. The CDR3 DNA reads TGTGCCAGCAGCCGGGTCCTATCTTATGGCTACACCTTC.

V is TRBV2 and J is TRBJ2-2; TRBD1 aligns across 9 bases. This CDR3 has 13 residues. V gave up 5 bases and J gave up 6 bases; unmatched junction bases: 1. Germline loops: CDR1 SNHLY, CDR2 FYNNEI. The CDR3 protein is CASSRQGAGELFF. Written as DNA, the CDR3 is TGTGCCAGCAGTCGACAGGGGGCCGGGGAGCTGTTTTTT. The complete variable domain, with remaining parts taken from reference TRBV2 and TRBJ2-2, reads EPEVTQTPSHQVTQMGQEVILRCVPISNHLYFYWYRQILGQKVEFLVSFYNNEISEKSEIFDDQFSVERPDGSNFTLKIRSTKLEDSAMYFCASSRQGAGELFFGEGSRLTVL.

In DNA, the CDR3 is TGTGCCAGCAGCTGGACAGGGCAAGAGACCCAGTACTTC. Translating it yields CASSWTGQETQYF. The chain is built from TRBV28 and TRBJ2-5; 8 nucleotides match TRBD1. The CDR3 contains 13 residues. Germline values: CDR1 MDHEN, CDR2 SYDVKM. After removal of 6 bases from V and 2 bases from J, the junction contained 2 bases not matched to a gene.

DNA for the CDR3: TGTGCCAGCAGCGTCAGAGCTAGCGGGGGCGCCCGGGGTGAGCAGTTCTTC. Its protein is CASSVRASGGARGEQFF. This chain connects TRBV9 to TRBJ2-1; 10 nucleotides line up with TRBD2. This CDR3 contains 17 residues. The V gene end was trimmed by 2 bases and the J gene end by 9 bases; junction bases not matched to a gene: 14. Per the germline V gene, CDR1 is SGDLS and CDR2 is YYNGEE.

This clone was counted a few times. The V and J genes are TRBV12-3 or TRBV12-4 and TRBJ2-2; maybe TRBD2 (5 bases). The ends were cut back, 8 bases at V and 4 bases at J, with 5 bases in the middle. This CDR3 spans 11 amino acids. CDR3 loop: CASGSTGELFF. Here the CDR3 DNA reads TGTGCCAGCGGGAGCACCGGGGAGCTGTTTTTT.

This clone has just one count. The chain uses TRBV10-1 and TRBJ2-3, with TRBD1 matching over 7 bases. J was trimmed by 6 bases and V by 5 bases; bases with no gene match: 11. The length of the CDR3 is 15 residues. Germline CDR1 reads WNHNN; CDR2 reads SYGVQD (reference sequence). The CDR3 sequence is CASSKGQAVADTQYF. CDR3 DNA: TGCGCCAGCAGTAAAGGACAGGCCGTTGCGGATACGCAGTATTTT.

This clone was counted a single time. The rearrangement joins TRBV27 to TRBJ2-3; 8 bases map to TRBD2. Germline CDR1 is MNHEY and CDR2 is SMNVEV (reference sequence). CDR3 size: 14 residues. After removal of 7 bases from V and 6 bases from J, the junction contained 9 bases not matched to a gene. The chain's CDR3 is CASNVRGGIDTQYF. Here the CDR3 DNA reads TGTGCCAGCAACGTCCGGGGGGGCATCGATACGCAGTATTTT.

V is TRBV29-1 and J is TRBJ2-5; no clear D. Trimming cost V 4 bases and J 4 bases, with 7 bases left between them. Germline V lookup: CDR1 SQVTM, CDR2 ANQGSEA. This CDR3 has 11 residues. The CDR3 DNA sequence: TGCAGCGTTGTTAATCTAGAGACCCAGTACTTC. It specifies CSVVNLETQYF. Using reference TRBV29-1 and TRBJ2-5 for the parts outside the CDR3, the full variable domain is SAVISQKPSRDICQRGTSLTIQCQVDSQVTMMFWYRQQPGQSLTLIATANQGSEATYESGFVIDKFPISRPNLTFSTLTVSNMSPEDSSIYLCSVVNLETQYFGPGTRLLVL.

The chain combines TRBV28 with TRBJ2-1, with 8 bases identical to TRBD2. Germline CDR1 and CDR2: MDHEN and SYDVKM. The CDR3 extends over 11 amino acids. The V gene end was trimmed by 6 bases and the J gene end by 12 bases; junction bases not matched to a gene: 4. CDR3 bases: TGTGCCAGCAGAACGGGACTAGTGCAGTTCTTC. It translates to CASRTGLVQFF. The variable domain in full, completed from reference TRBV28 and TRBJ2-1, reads DVKVTQSSRYLVKRTGEKVFLECVQDMDHENMFWYRQDPGLGLRLIYFSYDVKMKEKGDIPEGYSVSREKKERFSLILESASTNQTSMYLCASRTGLVQFFGPGTRLTVL.

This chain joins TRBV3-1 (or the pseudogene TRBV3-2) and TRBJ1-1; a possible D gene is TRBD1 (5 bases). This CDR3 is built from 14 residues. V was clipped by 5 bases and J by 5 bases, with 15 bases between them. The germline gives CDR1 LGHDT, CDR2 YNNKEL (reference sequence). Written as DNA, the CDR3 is TGTGCCAGCAGCAGCACCGGGGGAGCGACTGAAGCTTTCTTT. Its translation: CASSSTGGATEAFF.

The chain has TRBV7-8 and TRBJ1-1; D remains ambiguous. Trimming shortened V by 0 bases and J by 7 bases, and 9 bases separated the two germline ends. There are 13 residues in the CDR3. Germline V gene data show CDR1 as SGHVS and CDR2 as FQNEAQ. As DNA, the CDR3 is TGTGCCAGCAGCTTAGCCAAGAGTTTTGAAGCTTTCTTT. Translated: CASSLAKSFEAFF.

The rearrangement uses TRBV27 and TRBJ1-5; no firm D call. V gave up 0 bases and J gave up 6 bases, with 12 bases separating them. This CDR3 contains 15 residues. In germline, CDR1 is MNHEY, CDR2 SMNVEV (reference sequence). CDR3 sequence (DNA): TGTGCCAGCAGTTTATCCCCACAACAAACTCAGCCCCAGCATTTT. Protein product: CASSLSPQQTQPQHF.

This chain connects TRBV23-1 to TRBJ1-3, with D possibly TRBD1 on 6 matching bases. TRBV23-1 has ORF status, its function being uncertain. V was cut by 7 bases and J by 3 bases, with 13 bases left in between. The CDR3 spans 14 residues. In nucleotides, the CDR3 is TGCGCCAGCATACCGGGACATATTGGAAACACCATATATTTT. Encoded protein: CASIPGHIGNTIYF.